Listed here are 13 T cell receptor beta chains from one sample, sequenced in a study of blood T cells in healthy people across ages. Next came a second PCR, run for about 7 to 12 cycles, which used a sample-barcoded 5' primer along with a J-beta primer mix. TCRdb processed the 5' RACE reads anew with MiXCR; each CDR3 protein has one entry. Of hundreds of thousands of distinct CDR3 sequences listed, around 20% are singletons. The source material was blood. Every receptor here comes from a man aged 65 to 79 in good health.

This chain uses TRBV27 with TRBJ2-7, with 8 bases aligning to TRBD1. The CDR3 runs to 14 residues. Losses at the gene ends were 7 bases for V and 5 bases for J; bases not matched to a gene: 10. Germline CDR1 reads MNHEY; CDR2 reads SMNVEV (reference sequence). In nucleotides, the CDR3 is TGTGCCAGCAAGGGACAGGTTCTTTCCCACGAGCAGTACTTC. Its protein product is CASKGQVLSHEQYF.

This clonotype was found a few times. V is TRBV7-9 and J is TRBJ2-1; 14 bases fit TRBD2. CDR1 is SEHNR, CDR2 FQNEAQ, per germline (reference sequence). The CDR3 spans 19 residues. J lost 0 bases, V lost 6 bases, and 10 bases had no gene match. The CDR3 DNA follows: TGTGCCAGCAGAACACCGGGACTAGCGGGAGAACGCTCCTACAATGAGCAGTTCTTC. It encodes CASRTPGLAGERSYNEQFF.

This chain joins TRBV12-3 or TRBV12-4 and TRBJ1-2; 8 positions match TRBD1. CDR3 size: 17 residues. The J segment lost 4 bases and the V segment lost 11 bases, leaving 21 bases of the junction unmatched. The chain's CDR3 is CASAPLVGQAGGYGYTF. For the CDR3, the DNA is TGTGCCTCCGCGCCCCTGGTGGGACAGGCAGGTGGCTATGGCTACACCTTC.

This clonotype appeared once. The chain employs TRBV15 and TRBJ2-5; 8 nucleotides agree with TRBD1. V trimming: 4 bases; J trimming: 3 bases; junction bases outside the gene matches: 4. The CDR3 consists of 14 residues. CDR1 and CDR2 (germline): LNHNV, YYDKDF (reference sequence). DNA of the CDR3: TGTGCCACCAGCAATCAGGGGGCTGAAGAGACCCAGTACTTC. It yields the protein CATSNQGAEETQYF.

There are a few counts of this clonotype. V is TRBV7-3 and J is TRBJ2-1; 7 nucleotides align to TRBD2. CDR1 is SGHTA and CDR2 is FQGTGA in the germline V gene. The CDR3 spans 13 residues. V shed 1 base and J 13 bases; nucleotides not matched to a gene: 7. Written as DNA, the CDR3 is TGTGCCAGCAGCTTAAGCGGCGGGAGTGAACAGTTCTTC. Translation: CASSLSGGSEQFF.

This clonotype has a handful of counts. The chain recombines TRBV5-1 with TRBJ1-1; TRBD1 matches at 7 bases. With 7 bases clipped from V and 4 bases from J, the junction kept 7 bases outside the gene matches. The germline CDR1 and CDR2 sequences are SGHRS and YFSETQ. The length of the CDR3 is 13 residues. CDR3 in amino acids: CASAGTVGTEAFF. CDR3 DNA sequence: TGCGCCAGCGCGGGGACAGTGGGCACTGAAGCTTTCTTT.

This rearrangement joins TRBV6-2 or TRBV6-3 to TRBJ2-4, with D perhaps matching TRBD2 (5 bases). Trimming cost V 5 bases and J 0 bases, with 11 bases left between them. This CDR3 is 15 amino acids long. CDR1 is MNHEY and CDR2 is SVGEGT in the germline V gene. Here the CDR3 reads CASSPGGIAKNIQYF. CDR3 sequence (DNA): TGTGCCAGCAGTCCTGGAGGAATAGCCAAAAACATTCAGTACTTC.

This clonotype turned up a few times. The J gene is TRBJ2-3, the V gene TRBV4-3; no reliable D call. The CDR3 runs to 13 residues. The germline gives CDR1 LGHNA, CDR2 YSLEER. Trimming shortened V by 3 bases and J by 5 bases, and 9 bases separated the two germline ends. CDR3 bases: TGCGCCAGCAGCCAGGTTCTTGAAGATACGCAGTATTTT. Residues: CASSQVLEDTQYF.

In its sample, this clonotype was seen a few times. The chain employs TRBV20-1 and TRBJ1-2, with 12 nucleotides matching TRBD1. The CDR3 runs to 14 residues. V lost 3 bases, J lost 6 bases, and 5 bases stayed unmatched. Germline V gene lookup returns CDR1 DFQATT and CDR2 SNEGSKA (reference sequence). The CDR3 region is CSARRDRGQHGYTF. The CDR3 nucleotides are TGCAGTGCTAGGCGGGACAGGGGGCAACATGGCTACACCTTC.

This clonotype appeared many times. This chain connects TRBV12-3 or TRBV12-4 to TRBJ2-3, with D possibly matching TRBD2 (7 bases). The V end was cut by 3 bases, the J end by 5 bases, with 15 bases between. The CDR3 covers 15 residues. The CDR3 sequence is CASSLEGGVGDTQYF. The CDR3 nucleotides are TGTGCCAGCAGTTTGGAGGGGGGGGTGGGAGATACGCAGTATTTT.

The genes are TRBV5-4 and TRBJ2-5, with 12 positions matching TRBD1. The J call may be incorrect, as the DNA end agrees better with TRBJ2-1. Per germline, CDR1 SGHNT and CDR2 YYREEE (reference sequence). The CDR3 is 16 residues long. This chain's CDR3 is CASSFVTGTGGHEQFF. DNA for the CDR3: TGTGCCAGCAGCTTCGTCACCGGGACAGGGGGCCATGAGCAGTTCTTC.

There are a few counts of this clonotype. The J gene is TRBJ1-2, the V gene TRBV29-1, with a tentative D call TRBD1 (5 bases). CDR1 SQVTM and CDR2 ANQGSEA come from the germline V gene. The CDR3 spans 13 residues. Trimming cost V 4 bases and J 1 base, with 10 bases left between them. The DNA of the CDR3 is TGCAGCGTTGGAGGGGCCCTTAACTATGGCTACACCTTC. This gives the protein CSVGGALNYGYTF.

In its sample, this clonotype was seen many times. The genes are TRBV12-3 or TRBV12-4 and TRBJ2-3; 9 positions agree with TRBD2. The CDR3 has 16 amino acids. After removal of 0 bases from V and 4 bases from J, the junction contained 5 bases not matched to a gene. The DNA of the CDR3 is TGTGCCAGCAGTTTAGCCGCCAGCGGGAGGTCAGATACGCAGTATTTT. Its protein is CASSLAASGRSDTQYF.